This TCR beta chain was observed in a study of OX40 agonist ivuxolimab in advanced cancers. The wider study: Ivuxolimab, which is an agonistic anti-OX40 (CD134) antibody, was administered to the patients. One patient with hepatocellular carcinoma and two with cutaneous melanoma, three in all, had partial responses.

Generated by immunoSEQ multiplex PCR, the TCRdb table keeps only in-frame clones and is missing some. The sample includes over 25,000 clones, about 76% of them seen just once. With V trimmed by 0 bases and J by 3 bases, 6 bases remained unmatched. Germline V gene lookup returns CDR1 SGHDN and CDR2 FVKESK. The CDR3 runs to 16 residues. This TCR was sampled from an adult with an advanced solid tumor such as melanoma, head and neck, liver or kidney cancer. The sample here was CD4+ or CD8+ T cells sorted from blood, taken in a trial of the OX40 agonist ivuxolimab. The chain carries TRBV14 and TRBJ2-3; TRBD2 aligns across 7 bases. The CDR3 coding sequence is TGTGCCAGCAGCCAAGAACGGCGGGGGAGAACAGATACGCAGTATTTT. Encoded protein: CASSQERRGRTDTQYF.